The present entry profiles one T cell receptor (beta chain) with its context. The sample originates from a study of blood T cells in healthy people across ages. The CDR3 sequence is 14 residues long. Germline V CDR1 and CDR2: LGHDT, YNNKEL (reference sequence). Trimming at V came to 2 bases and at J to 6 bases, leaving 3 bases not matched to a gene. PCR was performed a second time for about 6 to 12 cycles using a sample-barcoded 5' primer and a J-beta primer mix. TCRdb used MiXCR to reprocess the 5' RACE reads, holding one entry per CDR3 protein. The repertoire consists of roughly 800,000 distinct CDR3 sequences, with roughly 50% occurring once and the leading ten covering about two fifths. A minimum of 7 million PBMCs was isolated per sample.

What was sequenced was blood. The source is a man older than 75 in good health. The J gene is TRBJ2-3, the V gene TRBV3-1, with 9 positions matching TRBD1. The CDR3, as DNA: TGTGCCAGCAGCCAATCCGGACAGGGGGATACGCAGTATTTT. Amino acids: CASSQSGQGDTQYF.